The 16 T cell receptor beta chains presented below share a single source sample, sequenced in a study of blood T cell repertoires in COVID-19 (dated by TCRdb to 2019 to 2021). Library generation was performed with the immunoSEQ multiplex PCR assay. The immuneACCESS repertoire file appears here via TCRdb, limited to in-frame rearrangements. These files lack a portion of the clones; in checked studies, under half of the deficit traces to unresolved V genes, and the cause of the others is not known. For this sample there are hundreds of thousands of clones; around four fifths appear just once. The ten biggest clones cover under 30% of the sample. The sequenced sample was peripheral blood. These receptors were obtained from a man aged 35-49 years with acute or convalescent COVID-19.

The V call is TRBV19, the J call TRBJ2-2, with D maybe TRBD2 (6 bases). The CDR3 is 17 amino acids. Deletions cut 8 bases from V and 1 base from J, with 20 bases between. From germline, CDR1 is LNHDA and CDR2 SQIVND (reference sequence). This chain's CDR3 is CASLGEWEARNTGELFF. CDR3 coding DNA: TGTGCCAGTCTTGGGGAGTGGGAGGCTCGGAACACCGGGGAGCTGTTTTTT.

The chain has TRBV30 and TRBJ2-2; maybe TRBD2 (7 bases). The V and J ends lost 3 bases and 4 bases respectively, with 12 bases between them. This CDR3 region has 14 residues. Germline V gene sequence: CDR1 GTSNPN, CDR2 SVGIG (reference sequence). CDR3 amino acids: CAWRGGEFTGELFF. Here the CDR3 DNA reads TGTGCCTGGAGAGGGGGGGAATTCACCGGGGAGCTGTTTTTT.

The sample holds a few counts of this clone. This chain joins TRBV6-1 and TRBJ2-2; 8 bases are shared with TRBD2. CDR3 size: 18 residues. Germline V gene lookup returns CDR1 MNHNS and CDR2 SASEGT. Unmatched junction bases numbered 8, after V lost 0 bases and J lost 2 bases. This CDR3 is CASSEALLSGRNTGELFF. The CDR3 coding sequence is TGTGCCAGCAGTGAAGCCCTTCTGAGCGGGAGAAACACCGGGGAGCTGTTTTTT.

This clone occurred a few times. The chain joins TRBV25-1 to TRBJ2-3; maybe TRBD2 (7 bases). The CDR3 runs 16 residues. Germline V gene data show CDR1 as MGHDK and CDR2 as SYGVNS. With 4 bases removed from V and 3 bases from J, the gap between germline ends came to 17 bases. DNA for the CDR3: TGTGCCAGCAGTGCCACCGGACAGCGGGGTACAGATACGCAGTATTTT. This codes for CASSATGQRGTDTQYF.

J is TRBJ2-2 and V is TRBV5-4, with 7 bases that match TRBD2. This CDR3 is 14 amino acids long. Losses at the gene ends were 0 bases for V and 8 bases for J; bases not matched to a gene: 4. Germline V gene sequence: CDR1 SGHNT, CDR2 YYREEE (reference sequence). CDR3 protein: CASSLAREAGELFF. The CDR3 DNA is TGTGCCAGCAGCTTGGCCCGGGAGGCGGGGGAGCTGTTTTTT. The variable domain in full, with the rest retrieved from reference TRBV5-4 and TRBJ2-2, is ETGVTQSPTHLIKTRGQQVTLRCSSQSGHNTVSWYQQALGQGPQFIFQYYREEENGRGNFPPRFSGLQFPNYSSELNVNALELDDSALYLCASSLAREAGELFFGEGSRLTVL.

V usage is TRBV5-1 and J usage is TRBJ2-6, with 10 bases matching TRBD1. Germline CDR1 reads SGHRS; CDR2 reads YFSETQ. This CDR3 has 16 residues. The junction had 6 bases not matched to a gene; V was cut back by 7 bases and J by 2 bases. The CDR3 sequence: CASRGTGDPGANVLTF. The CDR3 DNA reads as TGCGCCAGCCGGGGGACAGGGGACCCTGGGGCCAACGTCCTGACTTTC.

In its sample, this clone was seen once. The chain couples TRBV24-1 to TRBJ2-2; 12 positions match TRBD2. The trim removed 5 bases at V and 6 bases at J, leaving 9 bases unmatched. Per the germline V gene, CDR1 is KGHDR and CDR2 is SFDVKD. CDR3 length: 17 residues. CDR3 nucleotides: TGTGCCACCAGTGCGCCGCCCGGGACTAGCGGGTCCGGGGAGCTGTTTTTT. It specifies CATSAPPGTSGSGELFF.

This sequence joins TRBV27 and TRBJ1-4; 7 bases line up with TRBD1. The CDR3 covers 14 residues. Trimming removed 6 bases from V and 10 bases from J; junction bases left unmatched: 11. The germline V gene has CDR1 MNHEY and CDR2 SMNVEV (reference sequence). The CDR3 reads CASRARDSRGKLFF. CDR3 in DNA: TGTGCCAGCAGAGCCAGGGACAGTAGGGGAAAACTGTTTTTT.

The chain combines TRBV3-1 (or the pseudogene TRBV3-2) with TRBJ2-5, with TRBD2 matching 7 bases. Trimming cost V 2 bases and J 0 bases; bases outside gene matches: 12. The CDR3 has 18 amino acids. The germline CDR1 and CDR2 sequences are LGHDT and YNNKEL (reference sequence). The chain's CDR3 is CASSQHLPSGMYQETQYF. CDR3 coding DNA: TGTGCCAGCAGCCAACATTTACCTAGCGGAATGTACCAAGAGACCCAGTACTTC.

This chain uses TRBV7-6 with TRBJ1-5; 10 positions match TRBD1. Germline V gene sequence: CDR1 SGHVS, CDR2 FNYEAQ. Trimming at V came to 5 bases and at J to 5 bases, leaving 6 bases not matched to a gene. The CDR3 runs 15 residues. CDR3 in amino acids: CASSPDRGLYQPQHF. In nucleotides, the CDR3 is TGTGCCAGCAGCCCAGACAGGGGGCTTTATCAGCCCCAGCATTTT.

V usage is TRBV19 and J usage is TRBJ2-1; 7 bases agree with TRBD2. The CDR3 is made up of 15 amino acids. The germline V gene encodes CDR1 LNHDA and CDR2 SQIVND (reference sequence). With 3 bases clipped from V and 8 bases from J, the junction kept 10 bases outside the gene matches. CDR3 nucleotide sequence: TGTGCCAGTAGTATGAGGCGGGAGAGGTTGGATGAGCAGTTCTTC. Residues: CASSMRRERLDEQFF.

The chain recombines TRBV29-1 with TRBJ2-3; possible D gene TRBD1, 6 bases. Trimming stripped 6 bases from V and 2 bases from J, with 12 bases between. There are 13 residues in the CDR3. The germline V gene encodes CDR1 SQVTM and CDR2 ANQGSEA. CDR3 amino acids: CSVAQGFTDTQYF. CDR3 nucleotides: TGCAGCGTGGCCCAGGGGTTCACAGATACGCAGTATTTT.

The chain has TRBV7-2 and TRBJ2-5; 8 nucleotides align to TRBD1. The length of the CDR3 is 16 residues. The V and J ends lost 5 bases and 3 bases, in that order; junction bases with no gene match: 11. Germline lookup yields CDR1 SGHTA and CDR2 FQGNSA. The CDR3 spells CASSAYSGTGKETQYF. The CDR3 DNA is TGTGCCAGCAGCGCGTATTCCGGGACAGGAAAAGAGACCCAGTACTTC.

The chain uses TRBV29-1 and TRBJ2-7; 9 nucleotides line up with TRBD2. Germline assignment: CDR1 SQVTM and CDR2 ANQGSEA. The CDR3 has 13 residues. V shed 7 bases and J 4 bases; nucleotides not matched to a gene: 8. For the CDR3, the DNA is TGCAGCGCCCGCGGGGGGGAGGCATACGAGCAGTACTTC. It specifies CSARGGEAYEQYF.

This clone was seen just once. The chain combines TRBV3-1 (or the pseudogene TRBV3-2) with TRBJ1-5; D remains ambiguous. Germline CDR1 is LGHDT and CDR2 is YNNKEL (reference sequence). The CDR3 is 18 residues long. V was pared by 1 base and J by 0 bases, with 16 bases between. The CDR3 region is CASSQGQKRRGSNQPQHF. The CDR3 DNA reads TGTGCCAGCAGCCAAGGTCAGAAGAGGCGGGGTAGCAATCAGCCCCAGCATTTT.

This chain's CDR3 is CASRSVTSEQFF. Here the CDR3 DNA reads TGTGCCAGCAGATCGGTGACTAGCGAGCAGTTCTTC. The chain carries TRBV4-2 and TRBJ2-1; 7 bases map to TRBD2. Trimming cost V 6 bases and J 10 bases; bases outside gene matches: 6. The CDR3 loop spans 12 amino acids. Germline V gene sequence: CDR1 LGHNA, CDR2 YNFKEQ.